What follows describes a single TCR beta chain. Only a few counts were recorded for this clonotype. Its antigen is still unknown. Nothing much larger sits one base from this clone, and base qualities are not available. The CDR3 runs 15 residues from the cysteine to the phenylalanine. The kept DNA is CDR3 alone, 45 bases in frame from the first base. From a lookup of the germline V gene (reference sequence), CDR1 and CDR2 are PRHDT and FYEKMQ. The V and J ends are trimmed by 4 bases and 7 bases, leaving 20 bases between them. The meaning of the sample's time point label: patch test 1, 2 weeks after DPC sensitization. Taken with the paper, the label for treatment or condition translates to: therapeutic diphenylcyclopropenone sensitization with weekly scalp DPC. At every patch-test visit, the blood draw took place before the patch test was put on. Patients were considered eligible if aged 18 to 70, diagnosed with alopecia and deemed suitable for DPC therapy, and patients were excluded if pregnant. Total RNA was isolated from unfractionated whole blood collected in Tempus Blood RNA tubes.

The protocol used for the library was RACE. Sequencing took place on a NextSeq 500. During library preparation, unique molecular identifiers were attached to individual cDNA molecules so that TCRs could be counted quantitatively and reproducibly. From each blood RNA sample, both TCR alpha and TCR beta chains were sequenced. Processing in the source paper ran as follows. Samples had a median of roughly 98,000 TCRs, with a range from about 23,224 to 690,600. The Decombinator software suite was used to annotate the V, J and CDR3 of the TCR reads. Every sample was subsampled to the same number of TCRs (28,000) for the PS versus PT1 abundance plots. Expanded TCRs were defined as absent before sensitization and observed at least eight times at the 2-week time point. TCRdb reprocessed the public reads (quality trimming at Q25 with fastp, clone calling with MiXCR) and kept in-frame beta chains. Every entry covers one CDR3 protein and lists the most common genes and DNA from its rows. The V and J calls come from TCRdb's annotation, not from the publication. For this sample there are around 340,000 distinct CDR3 sequences; 5.5% to 8% appear just once. The ten largest clones add up to 8.4% of the sample.

The data were taken from a study of human T cells and chemical hapten exposure (dated by TCRdb to the early 2020s). Concerning the study at large: For sensitization, 2% DPC in acetone was applied to a roughly 2 cm by roughly 2 cm area of upper inner arm skin. Weekly therapeutic DPC doses were additionally applied to the scalp of patients throughout the approximately 25-week study period. Patch testing was done on the upper back using Finn chambers containing 0.01% DPC, and results were scored after 6 days according to International Contact Dermatitis Research Group standards. Most of the patients in the cohort were female, and the cohort covered alopecia areata with under or over 50% scalp involvement, alopecia totalis and alopecia universalis. Libraries were pooled for sequencing, and variation in per-sample TCR yields was attributed mainly to small differences in library volumes within the pool. In alopecia patients, the study followed how the peripheral blood TCR repertoire changed in vivo over primary and secondary sensitization to diphenylcyclopropenone (DPC), a hapten. Blood was sampled from patients pre-sensitization (week 0) and at 2, 6 and about 24 weeks after DPC sensitization. For TCR sequencing, blood came from twenty-nine alopecia patients at anywhere from one to four time points (pre-sensitization, 2, 6 and 24 weeks). Study-level results and caveats: The number of TCRs above 1 in 1000 frequency did not change with DPC sensitization; there was no evidence of global repertoire structure alterations. Patch test score correlated positively with the number of PT1 expanded TCRs, reaching significance at thresholds 8, 16 and 32 but not at 4. Alopecia, a presumed autoimmune disease, was present in all patients, so the immune response of the patients might differ from that of healthy individuals. Significantly more large CDR3 similarity clusters were formed by expanded TCRs than by pre-sensitization or healthy control sets, consistent with antigen-driven responses. Repeated subsampling changed both the strength of the expansion versus patch-test correlation and the threshold at which the correlation became significant.

This sequence originates from a woman between 18 and 29 years old with alopecia areata. Some clones in this sample may be carry-over from other donors' samples. This chain joins TRBV13 to TRBJ2-7; the best D guess is TRBD2, with 6 bases matching. Here the sequenced sample was whole blood, taken in connection with sensitization to the hapten diphenylcyclopropenone (DPC). The CDR3 has the sequence CASSSAGREVYEQYF. The sequenced DNA: TGTGCCAGCAGCTCGGCCGGGAGAGAGGTTTATGAGCAGTACTTC.